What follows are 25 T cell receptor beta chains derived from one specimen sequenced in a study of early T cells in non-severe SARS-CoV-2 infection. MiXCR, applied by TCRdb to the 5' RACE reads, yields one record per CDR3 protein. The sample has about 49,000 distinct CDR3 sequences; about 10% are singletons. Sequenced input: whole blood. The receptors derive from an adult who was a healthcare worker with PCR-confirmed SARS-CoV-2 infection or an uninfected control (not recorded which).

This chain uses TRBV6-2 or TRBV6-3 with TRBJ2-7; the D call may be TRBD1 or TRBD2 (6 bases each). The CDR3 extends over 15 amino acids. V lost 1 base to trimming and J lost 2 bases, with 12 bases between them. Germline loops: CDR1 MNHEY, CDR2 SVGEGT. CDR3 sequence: CASSYWGAATYEQYF. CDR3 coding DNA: TGTGCCAGCAGTTACTGGGGGGCCGCCACCTACGAGCAGTACTTC.

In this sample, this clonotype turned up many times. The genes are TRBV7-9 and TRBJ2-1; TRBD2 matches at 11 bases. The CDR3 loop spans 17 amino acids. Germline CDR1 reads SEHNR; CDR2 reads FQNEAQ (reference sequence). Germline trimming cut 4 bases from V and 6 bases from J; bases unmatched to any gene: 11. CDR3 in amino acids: CASSSSTSGGFGNEQFF. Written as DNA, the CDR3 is TGTGCCAGCAGCTCCTCAACTAGCGGGGGATTTGGCAATGAGCAGTTCTTC. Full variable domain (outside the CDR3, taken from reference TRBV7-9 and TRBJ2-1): DTGVSQNPRHKITKRGQNVTFRCDPISEHNRLYWYRQTLGQGPEFLTYFQNEAQLEKSRLLSDRFSAERPKGSFSTLEIQRTEQGDSAMYLCASSSSTSGGFGNEQFFGPGTRLTVL.

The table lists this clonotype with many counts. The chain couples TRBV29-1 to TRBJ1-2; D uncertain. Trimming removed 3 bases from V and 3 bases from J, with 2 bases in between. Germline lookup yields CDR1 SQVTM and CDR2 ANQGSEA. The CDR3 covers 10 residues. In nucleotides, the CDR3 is TGCAGCGTTGAGTACTATGGCTACACCTTC. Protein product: CSVEYYGYTF.

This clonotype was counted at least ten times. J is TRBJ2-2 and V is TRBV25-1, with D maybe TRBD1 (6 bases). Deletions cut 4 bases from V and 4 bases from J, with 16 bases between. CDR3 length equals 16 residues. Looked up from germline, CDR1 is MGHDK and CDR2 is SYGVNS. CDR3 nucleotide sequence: TGTGCCAGCAGTGTAGCACACAGGGAGAGCACCGGGGAGCTGTTTTTT. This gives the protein CASSVAHRESTGELFF.

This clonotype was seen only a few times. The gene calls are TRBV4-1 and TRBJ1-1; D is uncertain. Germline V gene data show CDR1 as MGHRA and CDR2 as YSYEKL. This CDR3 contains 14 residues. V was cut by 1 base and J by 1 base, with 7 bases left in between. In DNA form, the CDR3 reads TGCGCCAGCAGCCAAGCTCTCTCGAACACTGAAGCTTTCTTT. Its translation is CASSQALSNTEAFF.

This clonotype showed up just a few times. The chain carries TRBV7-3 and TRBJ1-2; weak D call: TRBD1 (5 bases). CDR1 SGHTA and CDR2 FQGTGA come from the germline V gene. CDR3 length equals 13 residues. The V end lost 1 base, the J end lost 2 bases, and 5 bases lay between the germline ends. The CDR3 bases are TGTGCCAGCAGCTTAAGGGGGAACTATGGCTACACCTTC. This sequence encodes CASSLRGNYGYTF. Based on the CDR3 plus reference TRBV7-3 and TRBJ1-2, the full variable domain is GAGVSQTPSNKVTEKGKYVELRCDPISGHTALYWYRQSLGQGPEFLIYFQGTGAADDSGLPNDRFFAVRPEGSVSTLKIQRTERGDSAVYLCASSLRGNYGYTFGSGTRLTVV.

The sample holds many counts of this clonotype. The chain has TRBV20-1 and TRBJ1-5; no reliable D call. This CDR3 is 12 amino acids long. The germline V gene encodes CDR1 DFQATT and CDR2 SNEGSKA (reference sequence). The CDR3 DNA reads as TGCTCTGGGCAGGTTAGCAATCAGCCCCAGCATTTT. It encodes CSGQVSNQPQHF.

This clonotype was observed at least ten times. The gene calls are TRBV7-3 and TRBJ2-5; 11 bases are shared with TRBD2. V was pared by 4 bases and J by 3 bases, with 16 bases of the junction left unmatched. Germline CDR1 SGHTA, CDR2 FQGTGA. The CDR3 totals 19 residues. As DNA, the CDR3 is TGTGCCAGCAGCTCCCTGACTAGCGGGAAGGGTCGGGTCGAAGAGACCCAGTACTTC. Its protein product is CASSSLTSGKGRVEETQYF.

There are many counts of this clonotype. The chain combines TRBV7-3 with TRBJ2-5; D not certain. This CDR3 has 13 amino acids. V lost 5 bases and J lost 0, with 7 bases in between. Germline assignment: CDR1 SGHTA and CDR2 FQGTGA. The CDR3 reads CASSPVDQETQYF. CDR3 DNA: TGTGCCAGCAGCCCAGTTGACCAAGAGACCCAGTACTTC.

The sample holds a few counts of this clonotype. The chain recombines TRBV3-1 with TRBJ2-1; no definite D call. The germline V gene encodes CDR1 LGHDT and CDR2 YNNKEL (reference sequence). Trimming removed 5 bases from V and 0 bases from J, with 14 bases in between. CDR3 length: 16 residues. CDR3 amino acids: CASSYQAPSSYNEQFF. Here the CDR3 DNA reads TGTGCCAGCAGCTATCAGGCGCCGAGCTCCTACAATGAGCAGTTCTTC.

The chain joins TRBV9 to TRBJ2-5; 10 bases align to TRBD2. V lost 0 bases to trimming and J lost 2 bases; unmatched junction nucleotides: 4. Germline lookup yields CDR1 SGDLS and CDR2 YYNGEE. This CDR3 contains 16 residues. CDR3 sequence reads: CASSVATSGVQETQYF. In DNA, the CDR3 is TGTGCCAGCAGCGTAGCTACTAGCGGGGTACAAGAGACCCAGTACTTC.

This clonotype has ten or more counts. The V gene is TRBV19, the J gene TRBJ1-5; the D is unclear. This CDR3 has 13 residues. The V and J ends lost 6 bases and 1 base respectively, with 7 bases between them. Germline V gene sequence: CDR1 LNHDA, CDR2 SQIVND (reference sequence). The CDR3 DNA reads TGTGCCAGTAGCATGGGAAGCAATCAGCCCCAGCATTTT. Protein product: CASSMGSNQPQHF.

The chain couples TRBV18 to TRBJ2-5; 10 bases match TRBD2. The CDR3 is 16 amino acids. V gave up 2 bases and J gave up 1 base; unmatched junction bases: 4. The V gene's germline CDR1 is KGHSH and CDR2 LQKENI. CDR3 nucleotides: TGTGCCAGCTCACCAGAGGGACTAGCGACCCAAGAGACCCAGTACTTC. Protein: CASSPEGLATQETQYF.

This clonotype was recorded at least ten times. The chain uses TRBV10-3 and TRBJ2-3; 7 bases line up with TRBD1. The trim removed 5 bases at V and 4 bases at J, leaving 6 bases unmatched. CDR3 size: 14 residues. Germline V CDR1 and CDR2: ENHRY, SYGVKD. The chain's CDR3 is CAISPRQGSDTQYF. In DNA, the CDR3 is TGTGCCATCAGTCCCAGACAGGGTTCAGATACGCAGTATTTT.

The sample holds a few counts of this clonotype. CDR3 in amino acids: CASSVFNEQFF. CDR3 sequence (DNA): TGTGCCAGCAGTGTATTCAATGAGCAGTTCTTC. The chain recombines TRBV2 with TRBJ2-1; no clear D. This CDR3 has 11 residues. The V end lost 4 bases, the J end lost 6 bases, and 4 bases lay between the germline ends. Per the germline V gene, CDR1 is SNHLY and CDR2 is FYNNEI.

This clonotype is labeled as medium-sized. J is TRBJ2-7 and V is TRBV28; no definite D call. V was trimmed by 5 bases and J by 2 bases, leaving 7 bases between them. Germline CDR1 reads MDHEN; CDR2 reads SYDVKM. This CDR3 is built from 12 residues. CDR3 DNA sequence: TGTGCCAGCAGTCCGTGGACCTACGAGCAGTACTTC. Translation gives CASSPWTYEQYF.

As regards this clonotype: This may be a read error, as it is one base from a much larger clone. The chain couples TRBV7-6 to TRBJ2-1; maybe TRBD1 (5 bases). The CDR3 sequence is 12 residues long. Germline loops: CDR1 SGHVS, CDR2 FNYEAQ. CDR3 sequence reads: CVSSLTDNEQFF. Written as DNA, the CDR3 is TGTGTCAGCAGCTTGACAGACAATGAGCAGTTCTTC.

The CDR3 protein is CASREGLTSGNTIYF. The CDR3 DNA is TGTGCCAGCAGGGAAGGACTGACCTCTGGAAACACCATATATTTT. The V call is TRBV6-6, the J call TRBJ1-3, with D unresolved. Trimming removed 6 bases from V and 0 bases from J, with 12 bases in between. The CDR3 covers 15 residues. Germline V gene sequence: CDR1 MNHNY, CDR2 SVGAGI (reference sequence).

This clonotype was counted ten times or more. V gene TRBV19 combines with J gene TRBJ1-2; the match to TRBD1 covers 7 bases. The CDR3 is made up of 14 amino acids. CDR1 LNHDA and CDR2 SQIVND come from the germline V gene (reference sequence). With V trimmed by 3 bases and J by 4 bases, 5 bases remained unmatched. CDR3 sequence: CASSIQGEVYGYTF. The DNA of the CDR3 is TGTGCCAGTAGTATTCAGGGGGAAGTCTATGGCTACACCTTC.

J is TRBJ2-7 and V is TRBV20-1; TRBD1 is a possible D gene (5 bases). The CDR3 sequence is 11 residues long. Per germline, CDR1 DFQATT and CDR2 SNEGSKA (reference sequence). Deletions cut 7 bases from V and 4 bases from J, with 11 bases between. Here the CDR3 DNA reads TGCAGTGGATACCAGGGTTACGAGCAGTACTTC. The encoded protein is CSGYQGYEQYF.

The CDR3, as DNA: TGCGCCAGCAGCCTCTCTTACGGCAATGAGCAGTTCTTC. Translating it yields CASSLSYGNEQFF. The V call is TRBV4-1, the J call TRBJ2-1, with D hard to call. Trimming removed 4 bases from V and 6 bases from J, with 10 bases in between. CDR1 is MGHRA, CDR2 YSYEKL, per germline. The CDR3 sequence is 13 residues long.

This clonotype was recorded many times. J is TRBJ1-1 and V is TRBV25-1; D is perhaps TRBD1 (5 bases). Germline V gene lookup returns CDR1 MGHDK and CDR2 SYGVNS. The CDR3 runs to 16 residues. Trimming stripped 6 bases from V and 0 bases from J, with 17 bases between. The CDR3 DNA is TGTGCCAGCAGGGGAAGGGGTTTTTGGTTGAACACTGAAGCTTTCTTT. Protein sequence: CASRGRGFWLNTEAFF.

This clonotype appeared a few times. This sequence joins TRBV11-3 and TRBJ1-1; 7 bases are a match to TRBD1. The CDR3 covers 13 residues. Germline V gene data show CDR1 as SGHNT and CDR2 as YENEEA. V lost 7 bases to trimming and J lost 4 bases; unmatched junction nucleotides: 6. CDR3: CASNAQGVTEAFF. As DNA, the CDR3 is TGTGCCAGCAATGCCCAGGGGGTCACTGAAGCTTTCTTT.

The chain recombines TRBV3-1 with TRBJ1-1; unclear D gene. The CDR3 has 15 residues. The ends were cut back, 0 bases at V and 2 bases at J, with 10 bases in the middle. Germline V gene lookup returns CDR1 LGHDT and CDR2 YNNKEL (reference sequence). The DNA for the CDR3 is TGTGCCAGCAGCCAAGACTTTGGAGGCAACACTGAAGCTTTCTTT. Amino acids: CASSQDFGGNTEAFF.

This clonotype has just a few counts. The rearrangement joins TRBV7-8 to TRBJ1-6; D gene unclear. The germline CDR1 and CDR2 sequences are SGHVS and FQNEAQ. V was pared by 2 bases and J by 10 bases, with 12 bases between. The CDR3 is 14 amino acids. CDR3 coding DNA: TGTGCCAGCAGCTTAAAGGGCTGGGGATCACCCCTCCACTTT. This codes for CASSLKGWGSPLHF.